This entry features one T cell receptor (beta chain) sequence. Its antigen is not known. CDR1 and CDR2 (germline): SGHTA, FQGNSA. CDR3 length equals 15 residues. Trimming cost V 1 base and J 6 bases; bases outside gene matches: 4. This sample stems from a study of cytomegalovirus exposure and HLA in healthy donors. For the study at large: Out of about 410 genotyped donors, about 76% belonged to the Caucasian-associated ancestry cluster.

This PCR relied on a set of 60 Vbeta primers and 13 Jbeta primers. Assay used: immunoSEQ multiplex PCR; TCRdb lists only in-frame clones, some missing. The profile shows about 190,000 clones, roughly 80% of them singletons. Findings of the study overall: Among TCR beta chains, those listed as cytomegalovirus-associated numbered around 180.

The sample consisted of PBMCs. The chain joins TRBV7-2 to TRBJ2-2; TRBD2 matches at 8 bases. This TCR derives from a woman in her 30s in good health and CMV-seropositive. The CDR3 DNA is TGTGCCAGCAGCTTAGACGGGAGGGCCTCCGGGGAGCTGTTTTTT. Amino acids: CASSLDGRASGELFF.